This T cell receptor (beta chain) was retrieved from a study of monozygotic twins with inflammatory bowel disease. Study observations and caveats: TCRbeta diversity (inverse Simpson) was lower in IBD patients than in healthy co-twins. Relative clonotype sharing with others was diminished in IBD patients versus healthy twins, particularly with disease activity. Heterogeneous immunosuppressive treatment regimens may have introduced variability into patient repertoires.

Samples each yielded cDNA through eight separate reactions. With the 5' RACE reads reprocessed, TCRdb shows one record per CDR3 protein and no DNA. The sample table includes hundreds of thousands of distinct CDR3 sequences. On this clonotype itself: The antigen remains unidentified.

In germline, CDR1 is SGDLS, CDR2 YYNGEE. The length of the CDR3 is 15 residues. V usage is TRBV9 and J usage is TRBJ2-1; the D gene TCRdb calls, TRBD2, cannot be checked with no DNA. This receptor was taken from a human donor with ulcerative colitis or Crohn's disease, or a healthy co-twin of an affected twin (not recorded which). The specimen was blood. The CDR3 reads CASSVGQAGGNEQFF.